This T cell receptor beta chain was observed in a study of glioma-infiltrating T cells. Regarding the study as a whole: Tissue-blood divergence was below expectation in non-neoplastic patients, above in gliomas.

CDR3 length: 13 amino acids. V lost 6 bases, J lost 1 base, and 9 bases lay in between. A note on this clonotype: Antigen: not known.

The iRepertoire nested amplicon-rescue multiplex PCR amplified TCR alpha and beta CDR3s from RNA. TCRdb re-called the multiplex PCR reads through MiXCR, storing one row per CDR3 protein. This table holds 150,000 to 200,000 distinct CDR3 sequences, about 47% found once. The TCR originated in a human donor with low-grade glioma or glioblastoma, undergoing nonglioma brain surgery, or in good health (not recorded which). The sample consisted of glioma tissue, nonneoplastic brain tissue, or PBMCs (not recorded which). The rearrangement uses TRBV12-3 or TRBV12-4 and TRBJ1-1; a weak D match, TRBD1 (5 bases). CDR3 nucleotides: TGTGCCAGCAGGTACACAGGGAACACTGAAGCTTTCTTT. It yields the protein CASRYTGNTEAFF.